What follows are 16 T cell receptor beta chains derived from one specimen sequenced in a study of T cells expressing NK-cell markers. From the 5' RACE reads, TCRdb lists one entry per CDR3 protein and no DNA. Its table records roughly 170,000 distinct CDR3 sequences. The sample consisted of blood T cells: a sorted CD56 or NKG2C T cell subset, CD4+ or CD8+ T cells, or bulk PBMC T cells (not recorded which). Receptor source: a woman aged 18-70 years in good health.

V usage is TRBV20-1 and J usage is TRBJ2-1; TCRdb's assignment of TRBD1 cannot be checked, as there is no DNA. CDR1 and CDR2 from the germline V gene are DFQATT and SNEGSKA (reference sequence). This CDR3 is 16 amino acids long. The CDR3 spells CSARDATGKAYNEQFF.

V gene TRBV10-3 combines with J gene TRBJ2-3; the TCRdb call, TRBD1, lacks DNA for checking. The germline V gene has CDR1 ENHRY and CDR2 SYGVKD. The CDR3 is 14 residues long. This CDR3 reads CAISLSGLTDTQYF.

The chain links TRBV27 to TRBJ1-5; as DNA is missing, the TRBD1 call by TCRdb cannot be tested. The germline V gene encodes CDR1 MNHEY and CDR2 SMNVEV (reference sequence). The CDR3 sequence is 14 residues long. The CDR3 protein is CASSLTGHNQPQHF.

The CDR3 is CASSRTGSHTGELFF. The chain uses TRBV6-1 and TRBJ2-2; checking the TCRdb D call of TRBD1 is not possible without DNA. CDR3 length equals 15 residues. The germline gives CDR1 MNHNS, CDR2 SASEGT.

The chain uses TRBV10-3 and TRBJ2-7; the D gene TCRdb calls, TRBD1, cannot be checked with no DNA. CDR3 length: 13 amino acids. CDR1 is ENHRY, CDR2 SYGVKD, per germline. The CDR3 sequence: CAISVEPSREQYF.

This chain links TRBV5-1 with TRBJ1-6. This CDR3 spans 14 amino acids. Germline-derived CDR1 and CDR2 are SGHRS and YFSETQ. This chain's CDR3 is CASSRDGQNSPLHF.

The chain has TRBV28 and TRBJ1-6. The germline V gene encodes CDR1 MDHEN and CDR2 SYDVKM. The CDR3 consists of 14 residues. The chain's CDR3 is CASRVSSYNSPLHF.

The chain joins TRBV5-1 to TRBJ1-1. The CDR3 runs 14 residues. Germline CDR1 reads SGHRS; CDR2 reads YFSETQ. The CDR3 is CASSHGPEGPEAFF. Full variable domain (missing parts from reference TRBV5-1 and TRBJ1-1): KAGVTQTPRYLIKTRGQQVTLSCSPISGHRSVSWYQQTPGQGLQFLFEYFSETQRNKGNFPGRFSGRQFSNSRSEMNVSTLELGDSALYLCASSHGPEGPEAFFGQGTRLTVV.

The rearrangement joins TRBV5-1 to TRBJ1-2; the D call from TCRdb, TRBD1, cannot be confirmed without DNA. The CDR3 contains 15 residues. Germline V lookup: CDR1 SGHRS, CDR2 YFSETQ. Here the CDR3 reads CASTLGAEGTNGYTF.

The V and J genes are TRBV20-1 and TRBJ2-1; without DNA, the TCRdb call of TRBD2 cannot be checked. CDR3 length equals 14 residues. The germline gives CDR1 DFQATT, CDR2 SNEGSKA (reference sequence). The CDR3 loop reads CSANTAGGLNEQFF.

This rearrangement joins TRBV27 to TRBJ2-5. Germline V CDR1 and CDR2: MNHEY, SMNVEV (reference sequence). The CDR3 spans 15 residues. CDR3 residues: CASSLRLGSAETQYF.

The gene calls are TRBV25-1 and TRBJ2-7. The germline V gene has CDR1 MGHDK and CDR2 SYGVNS. The CDR3 runs 13 residues. This chain's CDR3 is CASSESWSNEQYF.

The chain carries TRBV7-8 and TRBJ1-2; checking the TCRdb D call of TRBD1 is not possible without DNA. CDR1 and CDR2 (germline): SGHVS, FQNEAQ. The CDR3 loop spans 19 amino acids. CDR3 loop: CASSLAYRRQGATNYGYTF.

The V call is TRBV7-2, the J call TRBJ2-1; TCRdb reports TRBD2, a call that lacks DNA to check it against. This CDR3 has 15 residues. Germline CDR1 SGHTA, CDR2 FQGNSA. Here the CDR3 reads CASSLRYDSTSSAFF.

This chain connects TRBV6-1 to TRBJ1-5; TCRdb's D call of TRBD1 is untestable without DNA. CDR1 is MNHNS, CDR2 SASEGT, per germline. The CDR3 runs to 14 residues. CDR3: CASSDSGINQPQHF.

The chain has TRBV5-6 and TRBJ2-3; without DNA, the TCRdb call of TRBD1 cannot be checked. Looked up from germline, CDR1 is SGHDT and CDR2 is YYEEEE. This CDR3 comprises 16 residues. CDR3 region: CASSFDGGVGTDTQYF. Based on the CDR3 plus reference TRBV5-6 and TRBJ2-3, the full variable domain is DAGVTQSPTHLIKTRGQQVTLRCSPKSGHDTVSWYQQALGQGPQFIFQYYEEEERQRGNFPDRFSGHQFPNYSSELNVNALLLGDSALYLCASSFDGGVGTDTQYFGPGTRLTVL.